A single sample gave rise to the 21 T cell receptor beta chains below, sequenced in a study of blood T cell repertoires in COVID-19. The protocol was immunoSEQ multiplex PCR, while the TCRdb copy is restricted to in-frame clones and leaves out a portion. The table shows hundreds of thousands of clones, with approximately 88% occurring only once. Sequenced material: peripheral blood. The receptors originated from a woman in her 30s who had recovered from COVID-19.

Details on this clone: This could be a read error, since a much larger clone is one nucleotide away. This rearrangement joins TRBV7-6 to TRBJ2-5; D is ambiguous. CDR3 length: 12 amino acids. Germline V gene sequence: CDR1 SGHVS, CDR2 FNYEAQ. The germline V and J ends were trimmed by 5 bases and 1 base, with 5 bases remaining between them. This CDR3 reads CASSPSQETQYF. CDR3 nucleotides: TGTGCCAGCAGCCCGTCCCAAGAGACCCAGTACTTC.

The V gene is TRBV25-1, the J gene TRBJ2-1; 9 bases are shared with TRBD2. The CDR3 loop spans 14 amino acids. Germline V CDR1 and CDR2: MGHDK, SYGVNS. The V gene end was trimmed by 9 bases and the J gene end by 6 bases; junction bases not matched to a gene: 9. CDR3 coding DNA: TGTGCCAGGCACATAGCGGGGGAAGTCAATGAGCAGTTCTTC. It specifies CARHIAGEVNEQFF.

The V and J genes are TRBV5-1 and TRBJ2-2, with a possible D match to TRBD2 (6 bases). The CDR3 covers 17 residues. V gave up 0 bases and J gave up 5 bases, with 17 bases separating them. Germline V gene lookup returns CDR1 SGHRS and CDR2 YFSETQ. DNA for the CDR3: TGCGCCAGCAGCTTGGAGGAGGGGTATTTGGGGACCGGGGAGCTGTTTTTT. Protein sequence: CASSLEEGYLGTGELFF. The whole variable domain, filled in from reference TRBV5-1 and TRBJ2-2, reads KAGVTQTPRYLIKTRGQQVTLSCSPISGHRSVSWYQQTPGQGLQFLFEYFSETQRNKGNFPGRFSGRQFSNSRSEMNVSTLELGDSALYLCASSLEEGYLGTGELFFGEGSRLTVL.

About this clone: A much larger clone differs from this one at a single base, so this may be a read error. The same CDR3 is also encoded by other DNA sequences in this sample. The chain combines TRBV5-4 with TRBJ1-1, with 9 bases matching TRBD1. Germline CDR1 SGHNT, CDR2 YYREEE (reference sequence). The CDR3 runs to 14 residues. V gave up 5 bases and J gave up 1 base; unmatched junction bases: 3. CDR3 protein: CASSSGQGNTEAFF. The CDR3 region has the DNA TGTGCCAGCAGTTCGGGACAGGGGAACACTGAAGCTTTCTTT. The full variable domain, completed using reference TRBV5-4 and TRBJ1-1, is ETGVTQSPTHLIKTRGQQVTLRCSSQSGHNTVSWYQQALGQGPQFIFQYYREEENGRGNFPPRFSGLQFPNYSSELNVNALELDDSALYLCASSSGQGNTEAFFGQGTRLTVV.

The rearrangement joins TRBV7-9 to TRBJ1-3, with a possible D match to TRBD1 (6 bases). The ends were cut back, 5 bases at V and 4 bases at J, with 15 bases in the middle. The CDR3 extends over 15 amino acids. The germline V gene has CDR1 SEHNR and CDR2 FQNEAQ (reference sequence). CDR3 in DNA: TGTGCCAGCAGCCAGATAGGGGGACAAGGAAACACCATATATTTT. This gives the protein CASSQIGGQGNTIYF.

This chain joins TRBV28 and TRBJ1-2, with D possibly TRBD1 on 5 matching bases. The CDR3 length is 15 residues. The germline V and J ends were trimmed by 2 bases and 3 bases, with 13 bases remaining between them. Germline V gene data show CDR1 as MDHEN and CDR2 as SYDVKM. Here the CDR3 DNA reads TGTGCCAGCAGTTTACCCCGGACAACCGACTATGGCTACACCTTC. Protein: CASSLPRTTDYGYTF.

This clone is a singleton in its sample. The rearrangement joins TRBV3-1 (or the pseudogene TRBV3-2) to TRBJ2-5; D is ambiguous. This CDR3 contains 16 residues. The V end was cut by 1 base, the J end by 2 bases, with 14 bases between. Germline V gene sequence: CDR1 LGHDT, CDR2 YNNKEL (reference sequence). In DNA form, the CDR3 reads TGTGCCAGCAGCCAAGTATACGCAGGATCACAAGAGACCCAGTACTTC. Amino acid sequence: CASSQVYAGSQETQYF.

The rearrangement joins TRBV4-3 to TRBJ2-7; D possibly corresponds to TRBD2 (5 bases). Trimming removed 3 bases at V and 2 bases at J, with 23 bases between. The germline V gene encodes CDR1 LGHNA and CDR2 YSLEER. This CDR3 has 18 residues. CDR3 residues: CASSQRMVQATRAYEQYF. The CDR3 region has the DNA TGCGCCAGCAGCCAGCGGATGGTTCAGGCAACGCGGGCCTACGAGCAGTACTTC.

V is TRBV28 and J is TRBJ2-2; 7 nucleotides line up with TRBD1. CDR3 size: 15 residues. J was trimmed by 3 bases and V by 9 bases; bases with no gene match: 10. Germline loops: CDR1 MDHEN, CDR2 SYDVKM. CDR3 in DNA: TGTGCCAGTCTCCCCGGGACAGAGCACACCGGGGAGCTGTTTTTT. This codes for CASLPGTEHTGELFF.

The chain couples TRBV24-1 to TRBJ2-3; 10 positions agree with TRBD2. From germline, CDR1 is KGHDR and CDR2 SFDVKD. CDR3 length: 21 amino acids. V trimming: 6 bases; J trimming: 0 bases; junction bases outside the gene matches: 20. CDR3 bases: TGTGCCACCAGTCCGACCCTAGGACAGGGAACTAGCGGGGTAAGCACAGATACGCAGTATTTT. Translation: CATSPTLGQGTSGVSTDTQYF.

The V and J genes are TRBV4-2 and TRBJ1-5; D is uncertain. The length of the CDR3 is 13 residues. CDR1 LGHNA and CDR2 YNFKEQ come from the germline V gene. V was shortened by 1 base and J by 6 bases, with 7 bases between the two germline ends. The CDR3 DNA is TGTGCCAGCAGCCAAGGCGCGGGTCAGCCCCAGCATTTT. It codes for CASSQGAGQPQHF.

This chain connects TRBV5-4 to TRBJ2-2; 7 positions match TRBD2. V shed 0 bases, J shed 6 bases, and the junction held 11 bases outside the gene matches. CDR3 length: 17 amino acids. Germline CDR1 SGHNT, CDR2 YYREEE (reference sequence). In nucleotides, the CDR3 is TGTGCCAGCAGCTTGGTAGGCGGGGGATCGCGAGCCGGGGAGCTGTTTTTT. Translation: CASSLVGGGSRAGELFF.

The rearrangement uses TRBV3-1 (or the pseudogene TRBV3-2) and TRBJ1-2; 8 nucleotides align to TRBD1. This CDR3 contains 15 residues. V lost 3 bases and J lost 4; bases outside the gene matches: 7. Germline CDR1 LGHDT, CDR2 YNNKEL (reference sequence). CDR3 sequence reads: CASSQGRTGRYGYTF. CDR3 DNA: TGTGCCAGCAGCCAGGGTCGGACAGGGCGCTATGGCTACACCTTC.

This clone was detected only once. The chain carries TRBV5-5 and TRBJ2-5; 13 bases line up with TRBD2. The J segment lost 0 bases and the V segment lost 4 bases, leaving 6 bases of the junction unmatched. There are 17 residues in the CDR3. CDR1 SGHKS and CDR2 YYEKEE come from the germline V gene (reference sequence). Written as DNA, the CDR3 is TGTGCCAGCAGCCCAGACACTAGCGGGGGGGACCAAGAGACCCAGTACTTC. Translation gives CASSPDTSGGDQETQYF.

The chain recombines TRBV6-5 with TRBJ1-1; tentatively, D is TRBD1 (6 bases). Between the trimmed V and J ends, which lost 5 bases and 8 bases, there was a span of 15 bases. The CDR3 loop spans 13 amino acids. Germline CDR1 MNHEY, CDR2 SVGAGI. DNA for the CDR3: TGTGCCAGCAGTCGGATACAGGGCCCCGAAGCTTTCTTT. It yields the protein CASSRIQGPEAFF.

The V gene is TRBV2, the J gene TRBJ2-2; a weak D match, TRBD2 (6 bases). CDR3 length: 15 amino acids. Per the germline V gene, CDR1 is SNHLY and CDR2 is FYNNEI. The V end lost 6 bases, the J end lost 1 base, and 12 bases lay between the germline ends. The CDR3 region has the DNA TGTGCCAGCAGGGAGGGGCCACTGAACACCGGGGAGCTGTTTTTT. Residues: CASREGPLNTGELFF.

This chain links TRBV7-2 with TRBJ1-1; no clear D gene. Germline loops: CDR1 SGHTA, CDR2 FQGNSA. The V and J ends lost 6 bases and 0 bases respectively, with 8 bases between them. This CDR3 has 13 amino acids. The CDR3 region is CASSPAVNTEAFF. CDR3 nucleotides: TGTGCCAGCAGTCCAGCGGTGAACACTGAAGCTTTCTTT.

CDR3 in DNA: TGTGCCAGCAGTGCGTCGGGACATAAACAAGAGACCCAGTACTTC. This translates into CASSASGHKQETQYF. The chain employs TRBV27 and TRBJ2-5, with D possibly being TRBD1 (6 bases). The germline V gene encodes CDR1 MNHEY and CDR2 SMNVEV (reference sequence). V lost 5 bases and J lost 2, with 15 bases in between. The CDR3 consists of 15 residues.

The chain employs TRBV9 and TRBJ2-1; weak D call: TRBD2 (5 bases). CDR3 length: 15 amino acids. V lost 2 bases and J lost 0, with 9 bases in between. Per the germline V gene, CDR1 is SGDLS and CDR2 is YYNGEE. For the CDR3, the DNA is TGTGCCAGCAGCGTGACGGGGATCTCCTACAATGAGCAGTTCTTC. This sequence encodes CASSVTGISYNEQFF.

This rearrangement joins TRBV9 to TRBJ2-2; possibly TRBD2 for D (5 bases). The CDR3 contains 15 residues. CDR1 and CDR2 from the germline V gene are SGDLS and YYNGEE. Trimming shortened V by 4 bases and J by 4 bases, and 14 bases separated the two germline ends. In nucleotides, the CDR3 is TGTGCCAGCAGCCTTTTAACTAGTTTCACCGGGGAGCTGTTTTTT. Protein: CASSLLTSFTGELFF.

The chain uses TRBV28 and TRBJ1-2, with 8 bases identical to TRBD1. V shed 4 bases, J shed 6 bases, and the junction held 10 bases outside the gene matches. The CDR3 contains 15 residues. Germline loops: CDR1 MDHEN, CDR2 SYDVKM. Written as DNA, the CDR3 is TGTGCCAGCAGTTCTAGGGACAGGATAGATGATGGCTACACCTTC. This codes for CASSSRDRIDDGYTF.